This T cell receptor (beta chain) comes out of a study of siplizumab effects on memory and regulatory T cells. Study results and caveats: The study found naive T cells seemingly more diverse than memory cells and seemingly major alloresponse contributors.

For every sample, 90,000 to 100,000 TCR templates were assayed. Using immunoSEQ multiplex PCR, the repertoire was profiled, and TCRdb retains in-frame clones only, with some absent. The sample lists roughly 100,000 clones; approximately 90% were seen once. Per the germline V gene, CDR1 is GTSNPN and CDR2 is SVGIG (reference sequence). The CDR3 is 13 amino acids. V was cut by 5 bases and J by 4 bases, with 14 bases left in between. About this clone itself: Its antigen is currently unknown.

The sequence was obtained from a human donor in good health. Input material: CD4+ T cells sorted from blood. This chain uses TRBV30 with TRBJ1-2; D perhaps matches TRBD1 (5 bases). This CDR3 reads CAWDDGTAYGYTF. In DNA form, the CDR3 reads TGTGCCTGGGACGATGGGACGGCCTATGGCTACACCTTC.